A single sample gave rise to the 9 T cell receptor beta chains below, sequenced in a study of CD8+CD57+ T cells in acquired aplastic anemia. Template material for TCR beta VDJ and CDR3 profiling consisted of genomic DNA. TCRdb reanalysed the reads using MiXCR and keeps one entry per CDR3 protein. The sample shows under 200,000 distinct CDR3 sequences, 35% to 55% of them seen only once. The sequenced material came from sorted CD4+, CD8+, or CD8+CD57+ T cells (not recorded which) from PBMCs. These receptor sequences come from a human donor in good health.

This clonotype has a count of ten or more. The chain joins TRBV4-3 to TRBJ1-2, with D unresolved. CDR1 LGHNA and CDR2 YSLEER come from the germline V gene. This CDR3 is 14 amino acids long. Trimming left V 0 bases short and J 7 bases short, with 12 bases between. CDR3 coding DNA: TGCGCCAGCAGCCAAGATCGGAGTGTGTCTGGCTACACCTTC. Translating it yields CASSQDRSVSGYTF.

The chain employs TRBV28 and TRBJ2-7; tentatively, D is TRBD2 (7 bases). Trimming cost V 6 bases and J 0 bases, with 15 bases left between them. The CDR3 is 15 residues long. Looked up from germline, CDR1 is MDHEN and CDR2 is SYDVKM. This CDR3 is CASRGGGGISYEQYF. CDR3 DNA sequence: TGTGCCAGCAGGGGGGGGGGCGGTATCTCCTACGAGCAGTACTTC.

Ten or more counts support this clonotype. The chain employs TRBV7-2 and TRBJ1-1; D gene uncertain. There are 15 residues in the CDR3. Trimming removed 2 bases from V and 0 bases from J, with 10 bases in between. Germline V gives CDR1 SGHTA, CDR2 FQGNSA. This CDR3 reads CASSLLGSMNTEAFF. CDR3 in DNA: TGTGCCAGCAGCTTACTGGGATCCATGAACACTGAAGCTTTCTTT.

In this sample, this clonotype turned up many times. In DNA form, the CDR3 reads TGTGCCAGCAGCCCTAGGGACGGAGAAGGAAAATCCTACGAGCAGTACTTC. Its protein is CASSPRDGEGKSYEQYF. This sequence joins TRBV7-9 and TRBJ2-7; D could derive from TRBD1 or TRBD2 (5 bases each). This CDR3 contains 17 residues. From germline, CDR1 is SEHNR and CDR2 FQNEAQ (reference sequence). V lost 5 bases, J lost 1 base, and 21 bases lay in between.

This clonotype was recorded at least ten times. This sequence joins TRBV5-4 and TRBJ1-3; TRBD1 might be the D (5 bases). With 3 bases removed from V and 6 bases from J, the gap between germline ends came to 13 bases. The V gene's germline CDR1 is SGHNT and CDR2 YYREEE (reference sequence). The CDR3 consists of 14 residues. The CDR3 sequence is CASSSPGTVNTIYF. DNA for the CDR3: TGTGCCAGCAGCTCGCCCGGGACGGTAAACACCATATATTTT. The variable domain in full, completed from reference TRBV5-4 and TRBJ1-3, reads ETGVTQSPTHLIKTRGQQVTLRCSSQSGHNTVSWYQQALGQGPQFIFQYYREEENGRGNFPPRFSGLQFPNYSSELNVNALELDDSALYLCASSSPGTVNTIYFGEGSWLTVV.

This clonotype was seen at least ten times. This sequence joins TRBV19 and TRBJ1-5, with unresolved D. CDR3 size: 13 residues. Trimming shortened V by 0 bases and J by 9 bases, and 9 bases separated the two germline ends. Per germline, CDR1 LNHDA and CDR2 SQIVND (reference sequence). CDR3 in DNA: TGTGCCAGTAGTATAGATGTCACACGGCCCCAGCATTTT. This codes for CASSIDVTRPQHF. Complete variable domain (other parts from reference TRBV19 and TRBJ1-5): DGGITQSPKYLFRKEGQNVTLSCEQNLNHDAMYWYRQDPGQGLRLIYYSQIVNDFQKGDIAEGYSVSREKKESFPLTVTSAQKNPTAFYLCASSIDVTRPQHFGDGTRLSIL.

DNA for the CDR3: TGTGCCAGTAGTTTTGGACAGGCCGGGTACGAGCAGTACTTC. This codes for CASSFGQAGYEQYF. This rearrangement joins TRBV19 to TRBJ2-7; 7 bases agree with TRBD1. The length of the CDR3 is 14 residues. Trimming removed 5 bases from V and 4 bases from J; junction bases left unmatched: 8. Per germline, CDR1 LNHDA and CDR2 SQIVND (reference sequence).

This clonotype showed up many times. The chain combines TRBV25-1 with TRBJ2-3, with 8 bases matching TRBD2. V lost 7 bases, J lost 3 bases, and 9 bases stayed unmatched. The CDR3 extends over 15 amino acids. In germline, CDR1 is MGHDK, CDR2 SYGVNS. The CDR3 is CASTGSGRTTDTQYF. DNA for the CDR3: TGTGCCAGCACTGGGAGCGGGAGAACTACAGATACGCAGTATTTT.

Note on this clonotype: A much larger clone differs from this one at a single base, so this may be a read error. Here the CDR3 reads CASSLFRSYDNEQSF. The CDR3 DNA reads TGCGCCAGCAGCTTGTTCCGGTCCTATGACAATGAGCAGTCCTTC. The chain joins TRBV5-1 to TRBJ2-1, with no clear D. CDR3 size: 15 residues. CDR1 and CDR2 (germline): SGHRS, YFSETQ.